This TCR beta chain is from a study of OX40 agonist ivuxolimab in advanced cancers. Study summary: Patients were dosed intravenously with ivuxolimab at 0.01 to 10 mg/kg every 2 weeks. Dose-escalation patients' cancers were hepatocellular carcinoma, melanoma, renal cell or head and neck cancer.

Germline V gives CDR1 LNHDA, CDR2 SQIVND (reference sequence). The CDR3 is 17 amino acids. J was trimmed by 4 bases and V by 5 bases; bases with no gene match: 9. Sequencing used immunoSEQ multiplex PCR; TCRdb keeps in-frame clones, though not all of them. The sample records fewer than 35,000 clones, 81% being singletons. This sequence originates from an adult with an advanced solid tumor such as melanoma, head and neck, liver or kidney cancer. The chain links TRBV19 to TRBJ2-1, with 12 positions matching TRBD2. The sequencing used CD4+ or CD8+ T cells sorted from blood, collected in a trial of the OX40 agonist ivuxolimab. CDR3 coding DNA: TGTGCCAGTAGTGGAGGCTCCCTAGCGGGGGGGTACAATGAGCAGTTCTTC. This codes for CASSGGSLAGGYNEQFF.